This section outlines one T cell receptor beta chain sequence together with its context. Antigen: not known. Germline loops: CDR1 SGHNT, CDR2 YYREEE (reference sequence). The V segment lost 4 bases and the J segment 15 bases; nucleotides outside the gene matches: 12. The CDR3 sequence is 14 residues long. This specimen belongs to a study of cytomegalovirus exposure and HLA in healthy donors. Study-wide findings and caveats: When a later analysis compared HLA-associated TCR beta chains with equally common others, the HLA-associated chains turned out to be more clonally expanded and to have lower generation probabilities. Per a later analysis, approximately 16,000 TCR beta sequences showed association with HLA alleles at 0.05 false discovery rate. According to a later analysis, donors in an Asian-associated ancestry cluster reportedly had fewer N-insertions than the roughly 670-donor mean. Evidence from a later analysis indicated that most CMV-associated TCR beta chains looked HLA-restricted.

A multiplex PCR was run with 60 Vbeta primers and 13 Jbeta primers. Profiling relied on immunoSEQ multiplex PCR, and the TCRdb table lists in-frame clones only, not all of them. The repertoire has about 100,000 clones, 75% of them found once; the top ten carry about 10%. This receptor was obtained from a man aged 45-65 years in good health and CMV-seronegative. Sequenced material: PBMCs. This chain uses TRBV5-4 with TRBJ2-1; 11 bases are shared with TRBD1. This CDR3 reads CASSPGTGGLVRFF. The CDR3 nucleotides read TGTGCCAGCAGCCCCGGGACAGGGGGTTTGGTGCGGTTCTTC.